This T cell receptor (beta chain) emerged from a study of blood T cell repertoires in COVID-19. Looking at the study overall: PBMCs, B-cell-depleted T cells, or T cells were the source of the cDNA or gDNA that made up the material.

Per the study methods: Reference gene primer amplification gave estimated nucleated cell counts. Sequencing was performed with immunoSEQ multiplex PCR; in TCRdb, only in-frame clones are kept and a portion is missing. V and J calls and clone size are those listed in that table; D and trimming were worked out from the DNA. The sample has about 110,000 clones, 80% to 90% seen once. V shed 3 bases, J shed 5 bases, and the junction held 2 bases outside the gene matches. CDR3 length equals 14 residues. Germline CDR1 and CDR2: SGHRS and YFSETQ. V is TRBV5-1 and J is TRBJ2-7, with TRBD2 matching 13 bases. The sequence came from a man aged 40-49 years with acute or convalescent COVID-19. The sequencing sample was made of peripheral blood. The CDR3 is CASSSGLAGDEQYF. The CDR3 coding sequence is TGCGCCAGCAGCTCCGGACTAGCGGGAGACGAGCAGTACTTC.